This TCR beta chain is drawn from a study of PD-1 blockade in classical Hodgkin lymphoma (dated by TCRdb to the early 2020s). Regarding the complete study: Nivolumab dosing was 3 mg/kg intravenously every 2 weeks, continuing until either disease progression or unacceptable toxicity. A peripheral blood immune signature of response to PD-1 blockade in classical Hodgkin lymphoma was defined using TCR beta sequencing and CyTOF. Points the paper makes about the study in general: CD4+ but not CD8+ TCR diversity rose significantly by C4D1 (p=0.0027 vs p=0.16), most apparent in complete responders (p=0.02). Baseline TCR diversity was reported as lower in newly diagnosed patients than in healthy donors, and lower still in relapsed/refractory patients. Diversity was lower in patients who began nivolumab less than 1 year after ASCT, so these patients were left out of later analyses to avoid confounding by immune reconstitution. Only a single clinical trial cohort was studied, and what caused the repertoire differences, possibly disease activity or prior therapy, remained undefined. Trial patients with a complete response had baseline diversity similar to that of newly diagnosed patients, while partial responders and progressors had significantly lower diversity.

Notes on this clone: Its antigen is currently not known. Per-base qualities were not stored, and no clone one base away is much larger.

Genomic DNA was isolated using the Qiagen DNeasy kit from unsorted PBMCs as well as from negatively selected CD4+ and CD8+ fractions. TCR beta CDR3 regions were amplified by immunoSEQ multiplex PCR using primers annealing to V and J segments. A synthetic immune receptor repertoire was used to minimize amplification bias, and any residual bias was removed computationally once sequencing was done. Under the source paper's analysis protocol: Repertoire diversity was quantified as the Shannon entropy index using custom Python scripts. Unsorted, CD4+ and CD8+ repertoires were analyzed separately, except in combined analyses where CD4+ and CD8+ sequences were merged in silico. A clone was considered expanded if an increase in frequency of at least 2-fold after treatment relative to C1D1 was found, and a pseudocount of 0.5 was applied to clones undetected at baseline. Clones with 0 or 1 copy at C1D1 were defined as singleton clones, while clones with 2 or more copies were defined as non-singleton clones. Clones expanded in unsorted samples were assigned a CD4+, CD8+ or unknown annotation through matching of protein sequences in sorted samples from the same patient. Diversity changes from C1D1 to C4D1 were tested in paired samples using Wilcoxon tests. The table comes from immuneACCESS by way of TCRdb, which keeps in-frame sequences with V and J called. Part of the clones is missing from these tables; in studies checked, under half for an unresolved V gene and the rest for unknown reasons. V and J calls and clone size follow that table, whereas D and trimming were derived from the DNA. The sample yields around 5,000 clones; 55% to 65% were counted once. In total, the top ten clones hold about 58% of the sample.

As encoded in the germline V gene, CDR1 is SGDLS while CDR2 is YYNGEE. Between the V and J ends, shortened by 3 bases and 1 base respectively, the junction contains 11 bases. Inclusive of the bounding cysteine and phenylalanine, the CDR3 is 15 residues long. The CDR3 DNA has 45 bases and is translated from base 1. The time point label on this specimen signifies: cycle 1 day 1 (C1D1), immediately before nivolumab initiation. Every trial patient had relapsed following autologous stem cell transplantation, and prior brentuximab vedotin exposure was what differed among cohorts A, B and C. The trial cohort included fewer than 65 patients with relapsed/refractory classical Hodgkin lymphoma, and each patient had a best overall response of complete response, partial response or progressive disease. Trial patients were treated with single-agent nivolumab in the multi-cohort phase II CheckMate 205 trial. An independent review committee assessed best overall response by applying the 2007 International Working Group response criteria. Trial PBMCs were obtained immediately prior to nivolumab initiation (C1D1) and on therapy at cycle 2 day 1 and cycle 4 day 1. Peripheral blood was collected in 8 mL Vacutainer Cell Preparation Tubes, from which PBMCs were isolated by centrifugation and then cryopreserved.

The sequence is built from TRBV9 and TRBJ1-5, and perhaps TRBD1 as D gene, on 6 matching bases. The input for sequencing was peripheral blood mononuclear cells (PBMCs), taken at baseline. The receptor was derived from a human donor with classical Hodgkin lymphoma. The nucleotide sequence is TGTGCCAGCAGCGAGGGGGGGGCGAGCAATCAGCCCCAGCATTTT. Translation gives CASSEGGASNQPQHF.